This TCR beta chain was retrieved from a study of cytotoxic CD8 clonotypes in ibrutinib-treated CLL (dated by TCRdb to the early 2020s). Broadly, across the study: The cohort included approximately 15 treatment-naive and roughly 10 relapsed/refractory patients; roughly 17 were IGHV unmutated. Responses were partial in roughly 24 patients and complete in 2; after median about 5.5 years follow-up, around 15 stayed in remission and roughly twelve progressed. The response samples were drawn at a median of 12 months into treatment, with a range of about 6 to 36 months. Samples averaged approximately 260,000 productive templates and just under 95,000 productive rearrangements. Of the 86 participants in the trial, roughly 26 had longitudinal samples available. Cryopreserved peripheral blood mononuclear cells were collected before treatment, at response, and at either disease progression or sustained remission. All remission and progressive disease samples were collected while patients were still receiving ibrutinib.

CDR1 SGHNT and CDR2 YYREEE are derived from the germline V gene (reference sequence). From cysteine to phenylalanine, the CDR3 is 14 amino acids long. Of the read, only the CDR3 DNA is kept; its 42 bases are in frame from base 1. The junction shows trimming of 0 bases on V and 2 bases on J, plus 9 bases between the germline ends. Paper-wide results and their limitations: Sustained-remission and progressing patients did not have matched sampling times, and lymph node repertoires were not examined. An increase in clonality was observed at ibrutinib response, with clonality remaining stable during sustained remission and falling back toward baseline at progression. Public clonotypes were rare and either contracted or stayed stable during treatment, and the rise in clonality at ibrutinib response reflected the expansion of private clonotypes. Baseline clonality was found to be higher than that of age-matched healthy donors and was strongly correlated with circulating CD8+ T-cell counts.

The goal of deep resolution MiSeq sequencing was a depth between 1 in 1 million and 1 in 200,000 T cells, and coverage averaged 10x per clonotype. The immunoSEQ hsTCRB Kit was used to generate TCR beta libraries. Under the source paper's analysis protocol: ImmunoSEQ Data Assistant and ImmunoSEQ Analyzer were used for data analysis, and V, D and J genes were assigned according to IMGT definitions. Clonality, with values ranging from 0 to 1, was calculated as one minus the normalized Shannon entropy of productive rearrangement frequencies. Only overrepresented clonotypes making up at least 0.05% of each patient's repertoire were included in the public clonotype analysis. Some 13 age-matched healthy donor repertoires from immuneACCESS served as clonality controls. The table was pulled from immuneACCESS by TCRdb, which kept in-frame rearrangements only. Such tables lose some clones; where checked, under half of the loss comes from unresolved V genes, and the rest has no known cause. Clone size and the V and J calls come from that table; the DNA yielded D and trimming. The sample table holds 150,000 to 250,000 clones, of which roughly 72% were seen once. Clones ranked in the top ten supply about an eighth of the sample.

This clone has a handful of counts. Its binding antigen is unknown. There are no base qualities to consult, and no much larger clone falls within one base. What the time point label conveys for this sample: around 25 months on ibrutinib. For TCR beta library preparation, about 2 micrograms of genomic DNA were extracted from the cryopreserved PBMCs. Longitudinal blood samples from CLL patients on ibrutinib monotherapy underwent high-throughput TCR beta sequencing. The patients took part in an open-label, single-center phase 2 trial of ibrutinib monotherapy. The starting material was PBMCs, obtained after 24 months of ibrutinib treatment. Recombination connected TRBV5-4 to TRBJ2-7; a tentative D match to TRBD1 spans 6 bases. The source is a human donor with chronic lymphocytic leukemia. The CDR3 is CASSLVQGPYEQYF. The nucleotide sequence is given as TGTGCCAGCAGCTTGGTACAGGGACCCTACGAGCAGTACTTC.